Sequencing of this T cell receptor beta chain was carried out in a study of CD4+ T cells in melanoma. Broader study findings: A reported correlation linked neoantigen-specific CD4+ T cells to CD8+, macrophage and B cell function.

In the case of this clone: Its antigen is still unknown.

Germline trimming cut 2 bases from V and 4 bases from J; bases unmatched to any gene: 4. The germline V gene has CDR1 SGHTA and CDR2 FQGNSA. The CDR3 is made up of 17 amino acids. The assay was immunoSEQ multiplex PCR, and TCRdb's table has in-frame clones only and misses some. The repertoire holds over 100,000 clones, about 90% seen once, with 3.3% in the top ten. The chain combines TRBV7-2 with TRBJ2-1; TRBD2 aligns across 14 bases. The receptor's source is a human donor with melanoma. The source material was peripheral blood. Here the CDR3 reads CASSLTGTSGSYNEQFF. CDR3 bases: TGTGCCAGCAGCTTAACGGGGACTAGCGGGAGTTACAATGAGCAGTTCTTC.